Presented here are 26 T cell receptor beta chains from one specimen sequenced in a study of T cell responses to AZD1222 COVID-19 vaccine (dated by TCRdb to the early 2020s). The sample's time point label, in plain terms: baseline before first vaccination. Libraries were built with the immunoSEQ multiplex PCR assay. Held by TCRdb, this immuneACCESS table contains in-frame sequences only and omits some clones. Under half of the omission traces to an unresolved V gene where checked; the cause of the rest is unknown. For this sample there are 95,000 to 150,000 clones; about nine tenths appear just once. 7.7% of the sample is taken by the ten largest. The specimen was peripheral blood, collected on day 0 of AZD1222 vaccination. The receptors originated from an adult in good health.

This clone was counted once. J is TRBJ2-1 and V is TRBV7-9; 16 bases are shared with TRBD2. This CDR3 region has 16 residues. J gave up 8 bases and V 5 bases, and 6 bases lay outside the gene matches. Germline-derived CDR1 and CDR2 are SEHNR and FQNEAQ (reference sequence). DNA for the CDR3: TGTGCCAGCAGCCCCCCGGGACTAGCGGGGGGGTATGAGCAGTTCTTC. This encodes CASSPPGLAGGYEQFF.

CDR3 loop: CASSFSGTTEAFF. In DNA, the CDR3 is TGTGCCAGCAGTTTTTCAGGGACCACTGAAGCTTTCTTT. This chain joins TRBV12-3 or TRBV12-4 and TRBJ1-1; a possible D gene is TRBD1 (5 bases). The CDR3 length is 13 residues. Trimming pared 3 bases from V and 4 bases from J, leaving 9 bases between.

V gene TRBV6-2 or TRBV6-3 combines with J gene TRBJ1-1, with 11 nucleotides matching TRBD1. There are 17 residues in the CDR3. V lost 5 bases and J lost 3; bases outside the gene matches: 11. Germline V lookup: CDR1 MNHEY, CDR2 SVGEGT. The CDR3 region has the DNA TGTGCCAGCAGTGATGGCGGACAGGGGGCTTTTTACACTGAAGCTTTCTTT. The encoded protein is CASSDGGQGAFYTEAFF.

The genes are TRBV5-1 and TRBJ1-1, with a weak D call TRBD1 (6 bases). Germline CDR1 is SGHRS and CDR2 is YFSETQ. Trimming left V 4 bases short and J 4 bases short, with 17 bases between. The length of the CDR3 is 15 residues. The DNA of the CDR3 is TGCGCCAGCAGCCCCGAGGGGGTCAGCCTCACTGAAGCTTTCTTT. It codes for CASSPEGVSLTEAFF.

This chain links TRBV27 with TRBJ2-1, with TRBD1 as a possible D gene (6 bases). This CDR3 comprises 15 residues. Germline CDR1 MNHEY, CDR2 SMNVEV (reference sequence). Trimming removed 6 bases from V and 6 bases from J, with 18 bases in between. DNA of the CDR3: TGTGCCAGCAGCCCGAGGGGGACCCTCTCCAATGAGCAGTTCTTC. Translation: CASSPRGTLSNEQFF.

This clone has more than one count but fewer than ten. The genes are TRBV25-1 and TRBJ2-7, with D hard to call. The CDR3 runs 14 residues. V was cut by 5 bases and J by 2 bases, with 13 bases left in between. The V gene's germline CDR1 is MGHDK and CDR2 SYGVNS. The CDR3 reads CASSFTVPPYEQYF. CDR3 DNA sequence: TGTGCCAGCAGTTTCACGGTGCCCCCCTACGAGCAGTACTTC.

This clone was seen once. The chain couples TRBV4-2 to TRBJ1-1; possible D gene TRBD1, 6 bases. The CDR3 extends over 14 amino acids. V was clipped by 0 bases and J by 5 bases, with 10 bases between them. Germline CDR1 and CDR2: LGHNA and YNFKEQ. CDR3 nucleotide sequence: TGTGCCAGCAGCCAAGAAGGGACATTAACTGAAGCTTTCTTT. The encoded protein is CASSQEGTLTEAFF.

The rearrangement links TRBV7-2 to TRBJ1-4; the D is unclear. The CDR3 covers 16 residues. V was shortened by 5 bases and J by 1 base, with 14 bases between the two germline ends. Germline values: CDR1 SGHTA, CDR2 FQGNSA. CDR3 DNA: TGTGCCAGCAGCGATACACGTGTCGGAACTAATGAAAAACTGTTTTTT. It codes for CASSDTRVGTNEKLFF. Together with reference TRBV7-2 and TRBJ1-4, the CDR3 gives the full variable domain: GAGVSQSPSNKVTEKGKDVELRCDPISGHTALYWYRQSLGQGLEFLIYFQGNSAPDKSGLPSDRFSAERTGGSVSTLTIQRTQQEDSAVYLCASSDTRVGTNEKLFFGSGTQLSVL.

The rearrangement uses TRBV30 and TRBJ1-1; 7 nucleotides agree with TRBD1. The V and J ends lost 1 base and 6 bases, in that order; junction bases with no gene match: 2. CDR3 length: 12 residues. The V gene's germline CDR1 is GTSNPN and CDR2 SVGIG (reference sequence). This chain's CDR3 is CAWSGQGAEAFF. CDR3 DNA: TGTGCCTGGAGTGGGCAGGGGGCTGAAGCTTTCTTT.

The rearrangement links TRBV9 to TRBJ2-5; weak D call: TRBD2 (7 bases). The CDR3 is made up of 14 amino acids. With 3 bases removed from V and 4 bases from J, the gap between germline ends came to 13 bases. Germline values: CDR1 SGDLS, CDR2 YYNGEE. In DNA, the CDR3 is TGTGCCAGCAGCGAGGGGGGGTCCGGAGAGACCCAGTACTTC. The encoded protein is CASSEGGSGETQYF.

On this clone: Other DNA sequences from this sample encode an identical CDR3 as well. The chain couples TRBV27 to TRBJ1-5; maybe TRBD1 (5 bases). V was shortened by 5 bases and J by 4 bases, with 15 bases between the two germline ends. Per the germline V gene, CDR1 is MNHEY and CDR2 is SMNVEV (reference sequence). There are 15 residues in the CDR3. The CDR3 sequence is CASSPGTGGNQPQHF. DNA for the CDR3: TGTGCCAGCAGTCCGGGGACCGGAGGTAATCAGCCCCAGCATTTT.

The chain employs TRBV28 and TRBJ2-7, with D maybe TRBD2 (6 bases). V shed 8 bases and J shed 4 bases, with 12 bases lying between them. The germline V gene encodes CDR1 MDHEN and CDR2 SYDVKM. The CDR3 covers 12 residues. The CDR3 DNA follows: TGTGCCAGCGGAGGGGCAGTTTACGAGCAGTACTTC. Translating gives CASGGAVYEQYF. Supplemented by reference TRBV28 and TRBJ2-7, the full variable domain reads DVKVTQSSRYLVKRTGEKVFLECVQDMDHENMFWYRQDPGLGLRLIYFSYDVKMKEKGDIPEGYSVSREKKERFSLILESASTNQTSMYLCASGGAVYEQYFGPGTRLTVT.

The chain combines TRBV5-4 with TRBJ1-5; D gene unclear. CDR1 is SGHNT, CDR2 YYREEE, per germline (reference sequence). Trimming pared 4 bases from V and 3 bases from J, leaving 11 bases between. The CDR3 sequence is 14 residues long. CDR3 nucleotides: TGTGCCAGCAGCACAAACGGTTACAATCAGCCCCAGCATTTT. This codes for CASSTNGYNQPQHF.

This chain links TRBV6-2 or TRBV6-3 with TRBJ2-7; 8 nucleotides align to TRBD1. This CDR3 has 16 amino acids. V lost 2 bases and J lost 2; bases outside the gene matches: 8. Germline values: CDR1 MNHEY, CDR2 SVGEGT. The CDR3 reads CASSYPPGGAPYEQYF. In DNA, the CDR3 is TGTGCCAGCAGTTACCCCCCAGGGGGCGCCCCCTACGAGCAGTACTTC.

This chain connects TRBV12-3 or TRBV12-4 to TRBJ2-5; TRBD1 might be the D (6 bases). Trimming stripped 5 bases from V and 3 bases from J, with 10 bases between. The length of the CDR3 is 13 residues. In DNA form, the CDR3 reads TGTGCCAGCAGTCCATACAGGGAAGAGACCCAGTACTTC. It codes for CASSPYREETQYF.

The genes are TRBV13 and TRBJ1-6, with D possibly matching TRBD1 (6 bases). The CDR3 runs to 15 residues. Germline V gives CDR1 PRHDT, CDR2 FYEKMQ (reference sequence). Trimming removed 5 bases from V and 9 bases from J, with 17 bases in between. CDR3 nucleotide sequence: TGTGCCAGCAGCGGGGGGCGGGGGTCCGTTTCACCCCTCCACTTT. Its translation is CASSGGRGSVSPLHF.

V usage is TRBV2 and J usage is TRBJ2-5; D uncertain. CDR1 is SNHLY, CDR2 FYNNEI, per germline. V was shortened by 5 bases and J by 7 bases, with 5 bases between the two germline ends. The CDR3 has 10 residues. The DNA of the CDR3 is TGTGCCAGCAGTTCCCGGACCCAGTACTTC. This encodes CASSSRTQYF.

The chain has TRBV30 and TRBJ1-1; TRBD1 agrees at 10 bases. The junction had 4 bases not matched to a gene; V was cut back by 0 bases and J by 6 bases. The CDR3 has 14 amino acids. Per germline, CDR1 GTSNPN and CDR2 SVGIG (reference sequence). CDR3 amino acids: CAWSVGTGAAEAFF. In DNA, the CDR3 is TGTGCCTGGAGTGTAGGGACAGGGGCGGCTGAAGCTTTCTTT.

The CDR3 reads CASSVRDFRMTPLHF. As DNA, the CDR3 is TGCGCCAGCAGCGTCCGGGACTTTAGGATGACACCCCTCCACTTT. The chain couples TRBV5-1 to TRBJ1-6, with D possibly TRBD1 on 5 matching bases. V was shortened by 4 bases and J by 11 bases, with 19 bases between the two germline ends. The CDR3 is 15 residues long. Germline-derived CDR1 and CDR2 are SGHRS and YFSETQ.

The CDR3 is CASSQGLAGGEETQYF. The CDR3 coding sequence is TGTGCCAGCAGCCAAGGTCTGGCGGGGGGAGAAGAGACCCAGTACTTC. V and J are TRBV3-1 (or the pseudogene TRBV3-2) and TRBJ2-5; 8 nucleotides line up with TRBD2. CDR1 and CDR2 (germline): LGHDT, YNNKEL (reference sequence). The CDR3 consists of 16 residues. V gave up 1 base and J gave up 3 bases; unmatched junction bases: 7.

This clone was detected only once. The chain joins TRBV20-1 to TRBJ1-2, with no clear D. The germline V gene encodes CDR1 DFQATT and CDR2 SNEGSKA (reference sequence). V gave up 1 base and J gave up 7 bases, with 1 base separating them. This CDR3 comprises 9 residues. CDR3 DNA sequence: TGCAGTGCTAGAGCTGGCTACACCTTC. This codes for CSARAGYTF.

The CDR3 DNA reads TGCGCCAGCAGCGTGACCGGGAAGTCTGGAAACACCATATATTTT. Amino acids: CASSVTGKSGNTIYF. The chain links TRBV5-1 to TRBJ1-3, with unresolved D. The CDR3 totals 15 residues. Germline V CDR1 and CDR2: SGHRS, YFSETQ. V lost 4 bases and J lost 1, with 12 bases in between. The entire variable domain, with the rest obtained from reference TRBV5-1 and TRBJ1-3, is as follows: KAGVTQTPRYLIKTRGQQVTLSCSPISGHRSVSWYQQTPGQGLQFLFEYFSETQRNKGNFPGRFSGRQFSNSRSEMNVSTLELGDSALYLCASSVTGKSGNTIYFGEGSWLTVV.

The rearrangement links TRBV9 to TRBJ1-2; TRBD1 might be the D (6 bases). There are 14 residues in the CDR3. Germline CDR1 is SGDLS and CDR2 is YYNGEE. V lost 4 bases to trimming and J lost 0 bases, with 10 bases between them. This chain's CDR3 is CASSRTAANYGYTF. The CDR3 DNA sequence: TGTGCCAGCAGCCGGACAGCTGCTAACTATGGCTACACCTTC. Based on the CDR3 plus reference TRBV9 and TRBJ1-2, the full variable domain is DSGVTQTPKHLITATGQRVTLRCSPRSGDLSVYWYQQSLDQGLQFLIQYYNGEERAKGNILERFSAQQFPDLHSELNLSSLELGDSALYFCASSRTAANYGYTFGSGTRLTVV.

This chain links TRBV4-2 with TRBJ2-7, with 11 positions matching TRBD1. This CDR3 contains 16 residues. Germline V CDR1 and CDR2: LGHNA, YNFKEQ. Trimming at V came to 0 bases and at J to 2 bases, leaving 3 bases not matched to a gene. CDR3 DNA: TGTGCCAGCAGCCAAGAAAGGACAGGGGGCCCCTACGAGCAGTACTTC. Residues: CASSQERTGGPYEQYF.

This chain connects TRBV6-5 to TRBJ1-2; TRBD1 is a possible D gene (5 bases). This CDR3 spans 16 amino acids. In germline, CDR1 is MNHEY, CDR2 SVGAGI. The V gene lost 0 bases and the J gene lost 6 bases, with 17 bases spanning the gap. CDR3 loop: CASSYSPRSGRHGYTF. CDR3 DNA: TGTGCCAGCAGTTACTCCCCACGATCAGGGCGCCATGGCTACACCTTC.

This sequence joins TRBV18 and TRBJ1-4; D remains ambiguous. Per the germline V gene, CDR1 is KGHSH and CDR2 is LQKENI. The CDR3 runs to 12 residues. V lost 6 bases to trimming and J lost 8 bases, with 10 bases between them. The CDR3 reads CASSGSWEKLFF. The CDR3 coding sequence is TGTGCCAGCTCGGGGTCGTGGGAAAAACTGTTTTTT.